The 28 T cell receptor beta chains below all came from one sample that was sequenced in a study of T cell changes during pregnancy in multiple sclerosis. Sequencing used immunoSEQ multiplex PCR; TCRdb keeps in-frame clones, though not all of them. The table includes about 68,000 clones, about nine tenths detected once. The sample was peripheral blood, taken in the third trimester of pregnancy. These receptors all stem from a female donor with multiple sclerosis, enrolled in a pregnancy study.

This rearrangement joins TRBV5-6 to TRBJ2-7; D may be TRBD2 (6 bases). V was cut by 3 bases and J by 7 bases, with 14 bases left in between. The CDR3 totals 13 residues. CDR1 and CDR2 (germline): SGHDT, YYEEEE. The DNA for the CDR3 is TGTGCCAGCAGCTCGGACGGGGGAGGAGAGCAGTACTTC. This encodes CASSSDGGGEQYF.

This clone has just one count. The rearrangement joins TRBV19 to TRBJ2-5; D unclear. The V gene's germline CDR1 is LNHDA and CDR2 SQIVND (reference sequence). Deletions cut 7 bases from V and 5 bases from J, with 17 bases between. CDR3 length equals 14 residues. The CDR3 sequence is CASKKALSKETQYF. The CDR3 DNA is TGTGCCAGTAAGAAAGCCCTTAGTAAGGAGACCCAGTACTTC.

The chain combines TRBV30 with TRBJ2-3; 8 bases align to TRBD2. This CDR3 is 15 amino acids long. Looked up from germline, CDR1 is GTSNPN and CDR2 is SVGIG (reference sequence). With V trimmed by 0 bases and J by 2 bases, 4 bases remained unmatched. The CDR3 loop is CAWSVPGGVTDTQYF. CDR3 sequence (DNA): TGTGCCTGGAGTGTACCGGGGGGGGTCACAGATACGCAGTATTTT.

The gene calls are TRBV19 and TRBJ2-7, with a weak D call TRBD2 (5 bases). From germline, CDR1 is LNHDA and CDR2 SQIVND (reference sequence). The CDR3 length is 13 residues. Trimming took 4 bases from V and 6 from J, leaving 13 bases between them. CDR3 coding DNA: TGTGCCAGTAGTACCCAAACCCGGGGCGAGCAGTACTTC. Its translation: CASSTQTRGEQYF. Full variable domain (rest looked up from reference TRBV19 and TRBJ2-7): DGGITQSPKYLFRKEGQNVTLSCEQNLNHDAMYWYRQDPGQGLRLIYYSQIVNDFQKGDIAEGYSVSREKKESFPLTVTSAQKNPTAFYLCASSTQTRGEQYFGPGTRLTVT.

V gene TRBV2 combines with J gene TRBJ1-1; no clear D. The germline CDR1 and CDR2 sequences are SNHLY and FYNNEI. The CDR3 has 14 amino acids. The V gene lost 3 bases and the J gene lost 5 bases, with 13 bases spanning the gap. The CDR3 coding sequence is TGTGCCAGCAGTGACAGTGCAGCGGGGACTGAAGCTTTCTTT. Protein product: CASSDSAAGTEAFF.

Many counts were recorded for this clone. CDR3 coding DNA: TGTGCCAGCTCGGGACAGGGGATGAACACTGAAGCTTTCTTT. Its translation: CASSGQGMNTEAFF. The V call is TRBV18, the J call TRBJ1-1; TRBD1 agrees at 10 bases. From germline, CDR1 is KGHSH and CDR2 LQKENI. V shed 6 bases, J shed 0 bases, and the junction held 1 base outside the gene matches. The CDR3 has 14 residues.

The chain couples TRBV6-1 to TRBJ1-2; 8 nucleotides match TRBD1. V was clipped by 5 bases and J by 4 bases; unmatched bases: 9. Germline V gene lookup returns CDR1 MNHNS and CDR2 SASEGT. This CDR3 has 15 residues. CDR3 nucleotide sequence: TGTGCCAGCAGTCCGGACAGGGACATTTCCTATGGCTACACCTTC. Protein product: CASSPDRDISYGYTF.

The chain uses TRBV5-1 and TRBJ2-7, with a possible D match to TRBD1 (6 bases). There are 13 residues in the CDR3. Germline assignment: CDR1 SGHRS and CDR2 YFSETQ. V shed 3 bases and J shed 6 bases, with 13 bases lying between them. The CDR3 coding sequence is TGCGCCAGCAGCTCCACAGGGTCTCGCGAGCAGTACTTC. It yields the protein CASSSTGSREQYF.

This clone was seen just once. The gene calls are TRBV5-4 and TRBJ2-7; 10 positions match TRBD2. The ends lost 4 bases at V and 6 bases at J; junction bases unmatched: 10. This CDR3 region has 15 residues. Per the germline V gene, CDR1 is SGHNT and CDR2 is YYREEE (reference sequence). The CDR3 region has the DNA TGTGCCAGCAGCCTGGGGGTAGCGGGAGGCGGCGAGCAGTACTTC. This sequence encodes CASSLGVAGGGEQYF. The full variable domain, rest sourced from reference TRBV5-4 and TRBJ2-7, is ETGVTQSPTHLIKTRGQQVTLRCSSQSGHNTVSWYQQALGQGPQFIFQYYREEENGRGNFPPRFSGLQFPNYSSELNVNALELDDSALYLCASSLGVAGGGEQYFGPGTRLTVT.

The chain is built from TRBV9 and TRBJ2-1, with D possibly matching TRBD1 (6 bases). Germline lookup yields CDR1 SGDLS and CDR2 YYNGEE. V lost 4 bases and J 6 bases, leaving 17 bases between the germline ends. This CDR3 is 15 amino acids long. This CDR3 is CASSLHFLGGNEQFF. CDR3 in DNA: TGTGCCAGCAGCCTCCATTTCTTAGGGGGCAATGAGCAGTTCTTC.

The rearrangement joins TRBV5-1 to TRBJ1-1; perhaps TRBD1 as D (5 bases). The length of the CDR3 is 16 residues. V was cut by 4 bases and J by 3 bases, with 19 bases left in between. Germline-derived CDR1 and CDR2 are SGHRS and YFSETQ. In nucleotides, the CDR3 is TGCGCCAGCAGCGAAGGCAGGGTGGGCATGGACACTGAAGCTTTCTTT. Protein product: CASSEGRVGMDTEAFF.

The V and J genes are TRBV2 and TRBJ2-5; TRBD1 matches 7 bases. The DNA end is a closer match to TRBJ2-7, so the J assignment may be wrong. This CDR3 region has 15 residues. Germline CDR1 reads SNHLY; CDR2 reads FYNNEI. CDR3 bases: TGTGCCAGCAGTGAGGGACAGAGTCCTTCCTACGAGCAGTACTTC. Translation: CASSEGQSPSYEQYF.

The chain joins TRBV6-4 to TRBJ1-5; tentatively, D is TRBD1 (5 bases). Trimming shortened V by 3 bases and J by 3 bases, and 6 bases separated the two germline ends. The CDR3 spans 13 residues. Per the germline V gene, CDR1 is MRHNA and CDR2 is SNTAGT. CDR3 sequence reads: CASSETDNQPQHF. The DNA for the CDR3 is TGTGCCAGCAGTGAGACAGACAATCAGCCCCAGCATTTT.

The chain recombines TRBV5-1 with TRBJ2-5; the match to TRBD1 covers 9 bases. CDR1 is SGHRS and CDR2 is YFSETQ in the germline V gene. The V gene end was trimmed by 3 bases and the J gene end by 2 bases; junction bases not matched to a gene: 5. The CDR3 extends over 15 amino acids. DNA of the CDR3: TGCGCCAGCAGCTCGACAGGGGGTCTACAAGAGACCCAGTACTTC. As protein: CASSSTGGLQETQYF.

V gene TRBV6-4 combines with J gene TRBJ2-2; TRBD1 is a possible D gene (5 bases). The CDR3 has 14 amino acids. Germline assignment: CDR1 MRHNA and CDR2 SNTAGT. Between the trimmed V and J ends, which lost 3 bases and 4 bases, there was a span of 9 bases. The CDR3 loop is CASSERQGTGELFF. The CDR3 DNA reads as TGTGCCAGCAGTGAAAGGCAGGGCACCGGGGAGCTGTTTTTT.

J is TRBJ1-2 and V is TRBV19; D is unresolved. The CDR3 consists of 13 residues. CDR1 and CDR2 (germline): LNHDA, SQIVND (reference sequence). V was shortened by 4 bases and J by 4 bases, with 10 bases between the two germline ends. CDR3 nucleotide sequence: TGTGCCAGTAGTACCCCGGGAACCTATGGCTACACCTTC. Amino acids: CASSTPGTYGYTF.

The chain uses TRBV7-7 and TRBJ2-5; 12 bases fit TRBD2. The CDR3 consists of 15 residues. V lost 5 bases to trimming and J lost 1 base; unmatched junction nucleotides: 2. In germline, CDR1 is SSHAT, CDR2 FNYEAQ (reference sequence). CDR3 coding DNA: TGTGCCAGCAGCCCTAGCGGGAGGGCCCAAGAGACCCAGTACTTC. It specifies CASSPSGRAQETQYF.

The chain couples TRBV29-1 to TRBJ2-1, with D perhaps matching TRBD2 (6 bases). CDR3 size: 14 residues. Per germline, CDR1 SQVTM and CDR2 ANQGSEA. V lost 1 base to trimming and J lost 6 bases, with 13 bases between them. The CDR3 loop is CSVEGGGEVNEQFF. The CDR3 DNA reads TGCAGCGTTGAAGGAGGAGGGGAGGTCAATGAGCAGTTCTTC.

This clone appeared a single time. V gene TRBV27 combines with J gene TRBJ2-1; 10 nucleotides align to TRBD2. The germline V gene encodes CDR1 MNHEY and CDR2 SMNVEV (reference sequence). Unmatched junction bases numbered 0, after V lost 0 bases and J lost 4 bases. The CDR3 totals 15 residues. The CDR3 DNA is TGTGCCAGCAGTTTATCAGCGGGAGGGTACAATGAGCAGTTCTTC. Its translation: CASSLSAGGYNEQFF.

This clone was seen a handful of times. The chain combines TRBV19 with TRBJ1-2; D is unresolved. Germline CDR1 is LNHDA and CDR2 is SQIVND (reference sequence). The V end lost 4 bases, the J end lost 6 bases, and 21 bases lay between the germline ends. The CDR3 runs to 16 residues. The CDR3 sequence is CASSRRDRQGEDGYTF. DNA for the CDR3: TGTGCCAGTAGTAGGAGGGATAGACAAGGCGAGGATGGCTACACCTTC.

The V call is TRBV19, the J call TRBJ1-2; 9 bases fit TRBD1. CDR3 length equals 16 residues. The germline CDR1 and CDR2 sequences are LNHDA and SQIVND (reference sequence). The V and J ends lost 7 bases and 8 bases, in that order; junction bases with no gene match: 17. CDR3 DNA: TGTGCCAGTAACGACAGGGGGTCCTCCCGGCTGTGGGGCTACACCTTC. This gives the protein CASNDRGSSRLWGYTF.

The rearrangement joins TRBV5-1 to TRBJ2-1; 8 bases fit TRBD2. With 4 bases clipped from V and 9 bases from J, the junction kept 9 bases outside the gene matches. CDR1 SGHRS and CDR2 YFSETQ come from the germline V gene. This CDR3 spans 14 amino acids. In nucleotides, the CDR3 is TGCGCCAGCAGCCCCTTAGCGGGGTCGCGTGAGCAGTTCTTC. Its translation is CASSPLAGSREQFF.

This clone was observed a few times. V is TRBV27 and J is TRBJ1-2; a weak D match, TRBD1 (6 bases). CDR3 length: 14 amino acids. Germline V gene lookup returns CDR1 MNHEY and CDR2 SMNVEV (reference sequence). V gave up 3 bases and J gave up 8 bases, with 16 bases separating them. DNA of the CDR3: TGTGCCAGCAGTTTCTCAGGGGATTGGGGCGGCTACACCTTC. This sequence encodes CASSFSGDWGGYTF.

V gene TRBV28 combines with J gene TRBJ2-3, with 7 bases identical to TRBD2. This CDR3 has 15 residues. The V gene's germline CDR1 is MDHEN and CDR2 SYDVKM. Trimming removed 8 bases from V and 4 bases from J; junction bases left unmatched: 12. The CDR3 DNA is TGTGCCAGCCATGATGGGGGGAGGGCCGCAGATACGCAGTATTTT. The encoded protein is CASHDGGRAADTQYF.

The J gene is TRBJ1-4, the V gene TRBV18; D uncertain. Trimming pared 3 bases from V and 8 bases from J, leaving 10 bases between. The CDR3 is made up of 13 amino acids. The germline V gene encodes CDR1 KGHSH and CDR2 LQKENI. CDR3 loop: CASSPRVQEKLFF. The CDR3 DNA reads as TGTGCCAGCTCACCTCGGGTGCAGGAAAAACTGTTTTTT.

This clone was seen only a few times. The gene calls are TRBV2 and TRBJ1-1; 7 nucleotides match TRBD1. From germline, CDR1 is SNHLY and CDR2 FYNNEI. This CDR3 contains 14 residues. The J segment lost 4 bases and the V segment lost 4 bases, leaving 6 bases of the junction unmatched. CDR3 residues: CASSADRIRTEAFF. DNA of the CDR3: TGTGCCAGCAGTGCGGACAGGATCCGCACTGAAGCTTTCTTT.

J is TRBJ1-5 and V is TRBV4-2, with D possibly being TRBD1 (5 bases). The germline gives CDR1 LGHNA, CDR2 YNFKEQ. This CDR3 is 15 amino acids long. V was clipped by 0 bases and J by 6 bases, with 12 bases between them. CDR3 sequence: CASSQDPGESQPQHF. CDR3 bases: TGTGCCAGCAGCCAAGATCCGGGGGAAAGTCAGCCCCAGCATTTT.

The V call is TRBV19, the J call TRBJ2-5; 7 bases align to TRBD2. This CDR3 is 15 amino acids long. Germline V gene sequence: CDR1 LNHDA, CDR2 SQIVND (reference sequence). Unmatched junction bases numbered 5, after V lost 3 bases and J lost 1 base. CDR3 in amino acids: CASSMTGGPQETQYF. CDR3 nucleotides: TGTGCCAGTAGTATGACGGGGGGACCCCAAGAGACCCAGTACTTC.